The next 6 T cell receptor beta chains were all read from a single sample in a study of shared clonotypes between healthy human individuals. Produced via immunoSEQ multiplex PCR; TCRdb's table is partial and in-frame only. The table includes fewer than 1.8 million clones, approximately 98.5% detected once. The source material was naive CD4+ T cells sorted from blood. Described subset: CD45RA+ positively selected. The receptors derive from a man aged 30 to 39 in good health.

The V call is TRBV4-3, the J call TRBJ1-3; D unresolved. This CDR3 spans 17 amino acids. Looked up from germline, CDR1 is LGHNA and CDR2 is YSLEER. Trimming took 0 bases from V and 0 from J, leaving 12 bases between them. The CDR3 is CASSQDFIGGSGNTIYF. CDR3 in DNA: TGCGCCAGCAGCCAAGATTTTATAGGAGGCTCTGGAAACACCATATATTTT.

The chain is built from TRBV2 and TRBJ2-5; TRBD2 might be the D (5 bases). Germline V gene data show CDR1 as SNHLY and CDR2 as FYNNEI. CDR3 size: 12 residues. Between the trimmed V and J ends, which lost 6 bases and 5 bases, there was a span of 10 bases. CDR3 nucleotides: TGTGCCAGCAGAGGGTCGGGGGAGACCCAGTACTTC. Translation: CASRGSGETQYF.

V is TRBV2 and J is TRBJ1-5; TRBD1 matches 8 bases. This CDR3 has 18 amino acids. J was trimmed by 0 bases and V by 6 bases; bases with no gene match: 13. Looked up from germline, CDR1 is SNHLY and CDR2 is FYNNEI. DNA for the CDR3: TGTGCCAGCAGCTCTGGACAGGGCTCGATCCTTAGCAATCAGCCCCAGCATTTT. The encoded protein is CASSSGQGSILSNQPQHF.

V usage is TRBV12-5 and J usage is TRBJ2-1; 9 nucleotides agree with TRBD2. Germline V gene sequence: CDR1 LGHNT, CDR2 FRNRAP. V was clipped by 5 bases and J by 5 bases; unmatched bases: 7. The CDR3 spans 15 residues. CDR3 DNA sequence: TGTGCTAGTGGTCGGACTAGCGCATACAACAATGAGCAGTTCTTC. Its translation: CASGRTSAYNNEQFF.

The J gene is TRBJ2-1, the V gene TRBV18; D unclear. The CDR3 extends over 13 amino acids. The V and J ends lost 3 bases and 9 bases respectively, with 12 bases between them. Germline V CDR1 and CDR2: KGHSH, LQKENI. In DNA form, the CDR3 reads TGTGCCAGCTCACCTGAAGTTTTGGGTGAGCAGTTCTTC. Translation: CASSPEVLGEQFF.

This chain connects TRBV10-3 to TRBJ2-3; D is ambiguous. The CDR3 loop spans 15 amino acids. V was shortened by 3 bases and J by 1 base, with 11 bases between the two germline ends. Germline loops: CDR1 ENHRY, CDR2 SYGVKD. The CDR3 here is CAISDLAFGTDTQYF. CDR3 DNA sequence: TGTGCCATCAGTGATTTAGCTTTTGGCACAGATACGCAGTATTTT.